A selection of T cell receptor beta chains follows, all from one sample in a study of T cell responses to AZD1222 COVID-19 vaccine. Libraries were prepared by immunoSEQ multiplex PCR; TCRdb keeps only in-frame clonotypes and omits some of them. The sample contains roughly 120,000 clones, almost 90% of which appear only once. The sequencing here drew on peripheral blood, taken on day 0 of AZD1222 vaccination. The receptors shown here come from an adult in good health. CDR3s include the opening cysteine and the closing phenylalanine or tryptophan. D genes are given only for firm matches. Size is omitted from some rows. Given values are once, few, many or a class for expanded clones.

. | TRBJ2-2 | TRBV7-3 | . | CASSSGQRTGELFF | TGTGCCAGCTCTTCGGGACAAAGAACCGGGGAGCTGTTTTTT
TRBD2 | TRBJ2-2 | TRBV4-1 | . | CASSHRSGGANTGELFF | TGCGCCAGCAGCCATCGTAGCGGGGGGGCGAACACCGGGGAGCTGTTTTTT
TRBD1 | TRBJ1-1 | TRBV6-1 | . | CASSEPGAGDSTEAFF | TGTGCCAGCAGTGAACCGGGGGCAGGGGACAGCACTGAAGCTTTCTTT
TRBD1 | TRBJ2-3 | TRBV7-9 | . | CASSYIQGAGDTQYF | TGTGCCAGCAGCTACATACAGGGGGCTGGAGATACGCAGTATTTT
. | TRBJ1-3 | TRBV7-3 | . | CASSLHPPGSGNTIYF | TGTGCCAGCAGCTTACACCCCCCGGGTAGTGGAAACACCATATATTTT
. | TRBJ1-1 | TRBV2 | . | CASSEWGLNTEAFF | TGTGCCAGCAGTGAATGGGGGCTGAACACTGAAGCTTTCTTT
TRBD2 | TRBJ2-3 | TRBV7-6 | . | CASSLKSPSGAPTDTQYF | TGTGCCAGCAGCTTAAAGAGTCCTAGCGGGGCCCCCACAGATACGCAGTATTTT
. | TRBJ2-3 | TRBV18 | . | CASSPGSTDTQYF | TGTGCCAGCTCACCTGGGAGTACAGATACGCAGTATTTT
TRBD2 | TRBJ2-2 | TRBV19 | . | CASGRAFDSGELFF | TGTGCCAGTGGGAGGGCCTTTGACTCCGGGGAGCTGTTTTTT
. | TRBJ1-2 | TRBV6-5 | . | CASRFDSSYGYTF | TGTGCCAGCAGATTCGACTCTTCATATGGCTACACCTTC
TRBD1 | TRBJ1-4 | TRBV30 | . | CAWGPGQGEKLFF | TGTGCCTGGGGGCCGGGACAGGGTGAAAAACTGTTTTTT
. | TRBJ2-7 | TRBV18 | . | CASSPPGGTYEQYF | TGTGCCAGCTCACCACCGGGGGGTACCTACGAGCAGTACTTC
. | TRBJ2-7 | TRBV24-1 | few | CATSESNPSTPTYEQYF | TGTGCCACCAGTGAGTCTAACCCCTCGACACCAACCTACGAGCAGTACTTC
TRBD2 | TRBJ2-3 | TRBV4-1 | . | CASSQVGAGRTDTQYF | TGCGCCAGCAGCCAAGTGGGAGCGGGACGGACAGATACGCAGTATTTT
. | TRBJ2-7 | TRBV30 | . | CAWSVGHHQLNEQYF | TGTGCCTGGAGTGTAGGACACCACCAGCTAAACGAGCAGTACTTC
TRBD1 | TRBJ1-1 | TRBV3-1/TRBV3-2 | . | CASSPRGPMNTEAFF | TGTGCCAGCAGCCCTAGGGGGCCCATGAACACTGAAGCTTTCTTT